The 21 T cell receptor beta chains presented below share a single source sample, sequenced in a study of cytomegalovirus exposure and HLA in healthy donors (TCRdb year 2017). Libraries were prepared through the immunoSEQ multiplex PCR assay. The multiplex PCR relied on a mix of 60 forward primers for TCR Vbeta segments and 13 reverse primers for TCR Jbeta segments. TCRdb re-hosts the immuneACCESS table, in-frame sequences only. Its copies lack some clones; in the studies checked, an unresolved V gene accounts for under half of them, and the cause for the rest is not known. The sample table holds 100,000 to 150,000 clones, of which roughly 78% were seen once. Of the sample, 11% falls within the top ten clones. Sequencing used PBMCs. These receptors came from a man aged 25-45 years in good health and CMV-seropositive.

This clone has only a few counts. V usage is TRBV6-5 and J usage is TRBJ1-5; 8 positions agree with TRBD1. Germline trimming cut 10 bases from V and 7 bases from J; bases unmatched to any gene: 9. The CDR3 consists of 13 residues. Germline CDR1 MNHEY, CDR2 SVGAGI. The CDR3 bases are TGTGCCACCGAAGGACAGGGCGGACAGCCCCAGCATTTT. Protein sequence: CATEGQGGQPQHF.

V usage is TRBV14 and J usage is TRBJ1-2, with a tentative D call TRBD1 (6 bases). V was cut by 4 bases and J by 4 bases, with 16 bases left in between. CDR3 size: 15 residues. Per the germline V gene, CDR1 is SGHDN and CDR2 is FVKESK. The CDR3 DNA follows: TGTGCCAGCAGCCGTTCACCAGGGGTGCTCTATGGCTACACCTTC. Translated: CASSRSPGVLYGYTF.

V and J are TRBV9 and TRBJ2-1; a possible D gene is TRBD1 (6 bases). This CDR3 is built from 11 residues. V was clipped by 0 bases and J by 15 bases, with 10 bases between them. The germline V gene encodes CDR1 SGDLS and CDR2 YYNGEE. The DNA for the CDR3 is TGTGCCAGCAGCGTAGGGGGGCCACCGTTCTTC. Its translation: CASSVGGPPFF.

The V and J genes are TRBV28 and TRBJ1-5; the D is unclear. The CDR3 spans 14 residues. Trimming cost V 10 bases and J 2 bases, with 15 bases left between them. CDR1 is MDHEN and CDR2 is SYDVKM in the germline V gene. The CDR3 DNA sequence: TGTGCCACCAACGTAGCCCGACGCAATCAGCCCCAGCATTTT. This sequence encodes CATNVARRNQPQHF.

The rearrangement links TRBV27 to TRBJ1-2; D not certain. V was cut by 3 bases and J by 6 bases, with 11 bases left in between. This CDR3 contains 13 residues. Germline V gives CDR1 MNHEY, CDR2 SMNVEV (reference sequence). DNA for the CDR3: TGTGCCAGCAGTTTCCGGGGAAGGGATGGCTACACCTTC. It yields the protein CASSFRGRDGYTF.

This clone has more than one count but fewer than ten. The V gene is TRBV5-1, the J gene TRBJ2-1; D remains unclear. CDR3 length: 12 residues. Germline CDR1 is SGHRS and CDR2 is YFSETQ. V dropped 2 bases and J dropped 8 bases, with 8 bases sitting between them. CDR3 nucleotide sequence: TGCGCCAGCAGCTTAGACACTTATGAGCAGTTCTTC. Its protein product is CASSLDTYEQFF.

This clone was observed a handful of times. This sequence joins TRBV28 and TRBJ2-7; a possible D gene is TRBD1 (5 bases). Deletions cut 6 bases from V and 5 bases from J, with 14 bases between. The V gene's germline CDR1 is MDHEN and CDR2 SYDVKM. The CDR3 is made up of 13 amino acids. CDR3 nucleotides: TGTGCCAGCAGCCCGGACACCCGGGACGAGCAGTACTTC. It codes for CASSPDTRDEQYF.

The chain couples TRBV11-3 to TRBJ2-1, with 13 bases matching TRBD2. CDR1 and CDR2 (germline): SGHNT, YENEEA. This CDR3 contains 16 residues. With V trimmed by 1 base and J by 10 bases, 7 bases remained unmatched. The CDR3 DNA sequence: TGTGCCAGCAGCTTAGTACTAGCGGGAGGGCCAGGGGAGCAGTTCTTC. Its protein is CASSLVLAGGPGEQFF. The complete variable domain, with remaining parts taken from reference TRBV11-3 and TRBJ2-1, reads EAGVVQSPRYKIIEKKQPVAFWCNPISGHNTLYWYLQNLGQGPELLIRYENEEAVDDSQLPKDRFSAERLKGVDSTLKIQPAELGDSAVYLCASSLVLAGGPGEQFFGPGTRLTVL.

V usage is TRBV5-5 and J usage is TRBJ2-3, with unresolved D. The ends were cut back, 4 bases at V and 0 bases at J, with 9 bases in the middle. Germline CDR1 and CDR2: SGHKS and YYEKEE (reference sequence). The CDR3 contains 14 residues. The CDR3 bases are TGTGCCAGCAGCCCTCTAACTAGCACAGATACGCAGTATTTT. Amino acid sequence: CASSPLTSTDTQYF.

The chain carries TRBV5-6 and TRBJ1-2; the match to TRBD1 covers 7 bases. Germline CDR1 and CDR2: SGHDT and YYEEEE. V lost 1 base, J lost 4 bases, and 7 bases stayed unmatched. CDR3 length: 15 residues. CDR3 nucleotides: TGTGCCAGCAGCTTGCCAACAGGGGTCCCCTATGGCTACACCTTC. Residues: CASSLPTGVPYGYTF.

This chain joins TRBV10-3 and TRBJ2-1; 11 bases agree with TRBD2. Germline-derived CDR1 and CDR2 are ENHRY and SYGVKD. V trimming: 8 bases; J trimming: 3 bases; junction bases outside the gene matches: 6. The length of the CDR3 is 15 residues. CDR3 DNA sequence: TGTGCCATCGACCCCGGGACTAGCGGCTACAATGAGCAGTTCTTC. It translates to CAIDPGTSGYNEQFF.

This chain connects TRBV19 to TRBJ1-1; D unclear. Germline V gene sequence: CDR1 LNHDA, CDR2 SQIVND (reference sequence). Trimming pared 5 bases from V and 0 bases from J, leaving 10 bases between. The CDR3 loop spans 14 amino acids. CDR3 bases: TGTGCCAGTAGTTTTTTGGCCTTGAACACTGAAGCTTTCTTT. Translating it yields CASSFLALNTEAFF.

The genes are TRBV5-4 and TRBJ2-3, with 9 positions matching TRBD2. The germline CDR1 and CDR2 sequences are SGHNT and YYREEE (reference sequence). The CDR3 spans 17 residues. The V gene end was trimmed by 0 bases and the J gene end by 8 bases; junction bases not matched to a gene: 13. The CDR3 DNA reads as TGTGCCAGCAGCTTGGAGCCCACTAGCGGGCTTAAGATTACGCAGTATTTT. This encodes CASSLEPTSGLKITQYF.

The chain couples TRBV18 to TRBJ1-4; 7 nucleotides agree with TRBD1. The CDR3 runs to 16 residues. CDR1 and CDR2 from the germline V gene are KGHSH and LQKENI. Trimming removed 2 bases from V and 8 bases from J; junction bases left unmatched: 11. The CDR3 protein is CASSPNARGPVEKLFF. CDR3 sequence (DNA): TGTGCCAGCTCACCAAATGCGAGGGGGCCGGTAGAAAAACTGTTTTTT.

The rearrangement links TRBV27 to TRBJ2-7; 8 bases fit TRBD2. From germline, CDR1 is MNHEY and CDR2 SMNVEV (reference sequence). V trimming: 2 bases; J trimming: 7 bases; junction bases outside the gene matches: 7. The CDR3 is 14 amino acids. CDR3 DNA: TGTGCCAGCAGTTTAGGCGGGGGGAGAGGGGAGCAGTACTTC. Encoded protein: CASSLGGGRGEQYF.

The chain combines TRBV19 with TRBJ1-5, with D possibly being TRBD1 (6 bases). CDR3 length: 15 residues. Looked up from germline, CDR1 is LNHDA and CDR2 is SQIVND (reference sequence). The V and J ends lost 5 bases and 2 bases respectively, with 13 bases between them. The CDR3 coding sequence is TGTGCCAGTAGTGTGAAACAGGGTGGCAATCAGCCCCAGCATTTT. This translates into CASSVKQGGNQPQHF.

This clone appeared a few times. The CDR3 carries no conserved terminal phenylalanine or tryptophan, so it likely arises from a read error. The limits of the CDR3 on the DNA are not certain, so only TCRdb's listed CDR3 is given. The rearrangement links TRBV2 to TRBJ1-1. The CDR3 length equals 13 residues, ends included. Germline V gene data show CDR1 as SNHLY and CDR2 as FYNNEI. CDR3 loop: CASSEAPYLKSSL.

The chain links TRBV4-3 to TRBJ2-1, with 13 bases aligning to TRBD2. Per germline, CDR1 LGHNA and CDR2 YSLEER. The CDR3 is 18 residues long. V trimming: 2 bases; J trimming: 0 bases; junction bases outside the gene matches: 4. The CDR3 region is CASSQSGLAGFSYNEQFF. CDR3 nucleotide sequence: TGCGCCAGCAGCCAATCGGGACTAGCGGGATTCTCCTACAATGAGCAGTTCTTC.

This clone was seen a handful of times. The rearrangement uses TRBV6-6 and TRBJ2-1, with a weak D call TRBD2 (6 bases). The CDR3 sequence is 14 residues long. Germline lookup yields CDR1 MNHNY and CDR2 SVGAGI (reference sequence). V was pared by 4 bases and J by 5 bases, with 12 bases between. CDR3 sequence: CASSSGVRNNEQFF. The DNA of the CDR3 is TGTGCCAGCAGTTCGGGGGTCCGAAACAATGAGCAGTTCTTC.

V usage is TRBV7-9 and J usage is TRBJ1-1; a weak D match, TRBD1 (6 bases). The CDR3 is 13 amino acids. The ends were cut back, 6 bases at V and 2 bases at J, with 10 bases in the middle. From germline, CDR1 is SEHNR and CDR2 FQNEAQ (reference sequence). The CDR3 bases are TGTGCCAGCAGTGGGGGCAGAAACACTGAAGCTTTCTTT. It specifies CASSGGRNTEAFF. The full variable domain, its missing parts supplied by reference TRBV7-9 and TRBJ1-1, is DTGVSQNPRHKITKRGQNVTFRCDPISEHNRLYWYRQTLGQGPEFLTYFQNEAQLEKSRLLSDRFSAERPKGSFSTLEIQRTEQGDSAMYLCASSGGRNTEAFFGQGTRLTVV.

J is TRBJ2-3 and V is TRBV11-3; TRBD1 matches 8 bases. There are 16 residues in the CDR3. Per germline, CDR1 SGHNT and CDR2 YENEEA. J gave up 0 bases and V 3 bases, and 5 bases lay outside the gene matches. CDR3 sequence reads: CASSLGQATSTDTQYF. Here the CDR3 DNA reads TGTGCCAGCAGCTTGGGACAGGCAACTAGCACAGATACGCAGTATTTT.